The 31 T cell receptor beta chains given below trace back to one sample, sequenced in a study of shared clonotypes between healthy human individuals. The method was immunoSEQ multiplex PCR; TCRdb's version includes in-frame clones alone and lacks a portion of them. The table lists about 2 million clones, roughly 95% of them singletons, with 0.1% to 0.15% in the top ten. Sequencing was done on a sample of naive CD4+ T cells sorted from blood. Subset meaning: CD45RA+ positively selected. All receptors derive from a man between 18 and 35 years old in good health.

CDR3 loop: CASSQGQGARKTQYF. The CDR3 DNA sequence: TGTGCCAGCAGCCAAGGACAGGGGGCGAGGAAGACCCAGTACTTC. This chain uses TRBV7-2 with TRBJ2-5; 11 nucleotides line up with TRBD1. This CDR3 spans 15 amino acids. The J segment lost 6 bases and the V segment lost 5 bases, leaving 8 bases of the junction unmatched. The V gene's germline CDR1 is SGHTA and CDR2 FQGNSA. The variable domain in full, completed from reference TRBV7-2 and TRBJ2-5, reads GAGVSQSPSNKVTEKGKDVELRCDPISGHTALYWYRQSLGQGLEFLIYFQGNSAPDKSGLPSDRFSAERTGGSVSTLTIQRTQQEDSAVYLCASSQGQGARKTQYFGPGTRLLVL.

The chain uses TRBV9 and TRBJ2-3, with 10 bases aligning to TRBD2. V shed 0 bases, J shed 2 bases, and the junction held 12 bases outside the gene matches. Looked up from germline, CDR1 is SGDLS and CDR2 is YYNGEE. CDR3 size: 19 residues. CDR3 region: CASSVGLGLAAPTTDTQYF. The DNA of the CDR3 is TGTGCCAGCAGCGTAGGCCTCGGACTAGCGGCACCAACCACAGATACGCAGTATTTT.

The CDR3 DNA follows: TGTGCCAGCAGCTTAGCATTCTCCGGAGCGAACACTGAAGCTTTCTTT. Its translation: CASSLAFSGANTEAFF. The chain employs TRBV7-9 and TRBJ1-1; D is unresolved. CDR3 length: 16 amino acids. The V end was cut by 0 bases, the J end by 1 base, with 12 bases between. Per germline, CDR1 SEHNR and CDR2 FQNEAQ (reference sequence).

V usage is TRBV5-1 and J usage is TRBJ1-1, with no clear D. The CDR3 extends over 15 amino acids. Germline V gene data show CDR1 as SGHRS and CDR2 as YFSETQ. Trimming removed 4 bases at V and 0 bases at J, with 13 bases between. The CDR3 DNA sequence: TGCGCCAGCAGCGCCGGGAACACCATGAACACTGAAGCTTTCTTT. Its protein product is CASSAGNTMNTEAFF.

The J gene is TRBJ2-7, the V gene TRBV28, with unresolved D. Germline values: CDR1 MDHEN, CDR2 SYDVKM. This CDR3 is 17 amino acids long. V lost 5 bases and J 0 bases, leaving 20 bases between the germline ends. CDR3 residues: CASSPAARRATSYEQYF. Here the CDR3 DNA reads TGTGCCAGCAGTCCAGCCGCCCGTAGGGCCACCTCCTACGAGCAGTACTTC.

V is TRBV11-3 and J is TRBJ1-1; no reliable D call. Trimming left V 3 bases short and J 8 bases short, with 13 bases between. Germline V gene sequence: CDR1 SGHNT, CDR2 YENEEA. The CDR3 length is 13 residues. CDR3 sequence reads: CASSFSSGMEAFF. The CDR3 DNA follows: TGTGCCAGCAGCTTCTCCTCCGGGATGGAAGCTTTCTTT.

This clone was counted a single time. V and J are TRBV5-6 and TRBJ1-4; D not resolved. The CDR3 is 14 amino acids. The V end lost 2 bases, the J end lost 0 bases, and 5 bases lay between the germline ends. Germline assignment: CDR1 SGHDT and CDR2 YYEEEE. The CDR3, as DNA: TGTGCCAGCAGCTTCGGTACAACTAATGAAAAACTGTTTTTT. Translated: CASSFGTTNEKLFF. The whole variable domain, filled in from reference TRBV5-6 and TRBJ1-4, reads DAGVTQSPTHLIKTRGQQVTLRCSPKSGHDTVSWYQQALGQGPQFIFQYYEEEERQRGNFPDRFSGHQFPNYSSELNVNALLLGDSALYLCASSFGTTNEKLFFGSGTQLSVL.

The rearrangement links TRBV4-1 to TRBJ2-2, with D perhaps matching TRBD1 or TRBD2 (5 bases each). V was clipped by 4 bases and J by 6 bases, with 9 bases between them. The germline V gene encodes CDR1 MGHRA and CDR2 YSYEKL. The CDR3 contains 13 residues. The CDR3 sequence is CASSPRDPGELFF. In DNA form, the CDR3 reads TGCGCCAGCAGCCCCCGGGACCCCGGGGAGCTGTTTTTT.

This chain links TRBV28 with TRBJ2-2; 9 nucleotides match TRBD2. The V gene's germline CDR1 is MDHEN and CDR2 SYDVKM. V lost 4 bases to trimming and J lost 4 bases; unmatched junction nucleotides: 7. This CDR3 contains 16 residues. CDR3 DNA: TGTGCCAGCAGTTCAACCCCGGGACTAGCCACCGGGGAGCTGTTTTTT. Its translation is CASSSTPGLATGELFF.

V usage is TRBV12-5 and J usage is TRBJ2-7; D is possibly TRBD1 or TRBD2 (5 bases each). Trimming stripped 1 base from V and 4 bases from J, with 11 bases between. Per the germline V gene, CDR1 is LGHNT and CDR2 is FRNRAP. The CDR3 totals 14 residues. CDR3 nucleotides: TGTGCTAGTGGTTTGGGGGACCCAGTTTACGAGCAGTACTTC. It encodes CASGLGDPVYEQYF.

The gene calls are TRBV5-1 and TRBJ2-7, with D possibly matching TRBD2 (5 bases). V dropped 4 bases and J dropped 6 bases, with 11 bases sitting between them. This CDR3 has 12 residues. The germline CDR1 and CDR2 sequences are SGHRS and YFSETQ. The CDR3 region is CASSLEGFEQYF. CDR3 DNA sequence: TGCGCCAGCAGCCTTGAGGGTTTCGAGCAGTACTTC.

The rearrangement links TRBV2 to TRBJ2-3; 9 bases map to TRBD2. The CDR3 is 15 amino acids. Germline lookup yields CDR1 SNHLY and CDR2 FYNNEI. The V segment lost 7 bases and the J segment 8 bases; nucleotides outside the gene matches: 13. CDR3 region: CASTFQASGTGTQYF. CDR3 nucleotide sequence: TGTGCCAGCACCTTTCAGGCTAGCGGGACTGGTACGCAGTATTTT.

The rearrangement links TRBV6-1 to TRBJ2-7; 13 bases map to TRBD2. Germline V CDR1 and CDR2: MNHNS, SASEGT. V was clipped by 9 bases and J by 5 bases; unmatched bases: 7. CDR3 length: 14 residues. The CDR3 bases are TGTGCCAGATTCGCGGGACTAGCGGGAAACGAGCAGTACTTC. This codes for CARFAGLAGNEQYF.

V usage is TRBV6-6 and J usage is TRBJ1-6; D remains ambiguous. There are 13 residues in the CDR3. Trimming left V 0 bases short and J 13 bases short, with 10 bases between. Germline loops: CDR1 MNHNY, CDR2 SVGAGI (reference sequence). CDR3 residues: CASSYSPGYPLHF. In DNA form, the CDR3 reads TGTGCCAGCAGTTACTCCCCTGGATATCCCCTCCACTTT.

The chain links TRBV14 to TRBJ2-7; 10 bases are a match to TRBD1. This CDR3 spans 14 amino acids. Losses at the gene ends were 1 base for V and 9 bases for J; bases not matched to a gene: 6. Germline CDR1 and CDR2: SGHDN and FVKESK. Written as DNA, the CDR3 is TGTGCCAGCAGCCAAGGGGACAGGGGAACTGTGCAGTACTTC. Its translation is CASSQGDRGTVQYF.

The chain couples TRBV6-4 to TRBJ1-6; TRBD1 agrees at 7 bases. The trim removed 7 bases at V and 4 bases at J, leaving 19 bases unmatched. CDR3 size: 19 residues. Germline loops: CDR1 MRHNA, CDR2 SNTAGT. The CDR3 protein is CASIKRGPDYRFYNSPLHF. The CDR3 coding sequence is TGTGCCAGCATTAAGAGGGGGCCGGATTATCGGTTTTATAATTCACCCCTCCACTTT.

The CDR3 sequence: CASIGGPEYEKLFF. In nucleotides, the CDR3 is TGTGCCAGCATTGGGGGGCCAGAGTATGAAAAACTGTTTTTT. V and J are TRBV11-2 and TRBJ1-4; D possibly corresponds to TRBD1 (6 bases). V gave up 7 bases and J gave up 6 bases, with 15 bases separating them. Germline V gene sequence: CDR1 SGHAT, CDR2 FQNNGV. This CDR3 has 14 amino acids.

This chain uses TRBV25-1 with TRBJ1-2; 7 bases agree with TRBD1. The length of the CDR3 is 13 residues. V trimming: 6 bases; J trimming: 2 bases; junction bases outside the gene matches: 3. CDR1 and CDR2 (germline): MGHDK, SYGVNS. The CDR3 region has the DNA TGTGCCAGCAGCCCGGGACAGAACTATGGCTACACCTTC. Protein: CASSPGQNYGYTF.

The chain recombines TRBV6-1 with TRBJ2-7; 7 bases fit TRBD2. This CDR3 region has 15 residues. V shed 8 bases and J 2 bases; nucleotides not matched to a gene: 12. Germline-derived CDR1 and CDR2 are MNHNS and SASEGT. The CDR3 here is CASEKGRGPPYEQYF. The CDR3 coding sequence is TGTGCCAGCGAGAAAGGGAGGGGTCCACCCTACGAGCAGTACTTC.

The chain carries TRBV5-4 and TRBJ2-1; TRBD2 matches 7 bases. Germline trimming cut 4 bases from V and 6 bases from J; bases unmatched to any gene: 10. The V gene's germline CDR1 is SGHNT and CDR2 YYREEE (reference sequence). The CDR3 runs 15 residues. The CDR3 spells CASSPVSGKPNEQFF. The CDR3 nucleotides read TGTGCCAGCAGCCCCGTCAGCGGGAAACCCAATGAGCAGTTCTTC. Combining the CDR3 with reference TRBV5-4 and TRBJ2-1 gives the whole variable domain ETGVTQSPTHLIKTRGQQVTLRCSSQSGHNTVSWYQQALGQGPQFIFQYYREEENGRGNFPPRFSGLQFPNYSSELNVNALELDDSALYLCASSPVSGKPNEQFFGPGTRLTVL.

The V call is TRBV11-3, the J call TRBJ2-1; possible D gene TRBD2, 6 bases. This CDR3 has 15 amino acids. In germline, CDR1 is SGHNT, CDR2 YENEEA. V shed 5 bases and J shed 5 bases, with 16 bases lying between them. In nucleotides, the CDR3 is TGTGCCAGCAGCCCCCCGGGACTGGAAAACAATGAGCAGTTCTTC. Amino acids: CASSPPGLENNEQFF.

This chain joins TRBV9 and TRBJ2-3; D unclear. CDR1 and CDR2 (germline): SGDLS, YYNGEE. The CDR3 is 15 amino acids. V was cut by 1 base and J by 2 bases, with 11 bases left in between. This CDR3 is CASSVTAVLTDTQYF. The CDR3 DNA reads as TGTGCCAGCAGCGTAACGGCGGTTCTCACAGATACGCAGTATTTT.

The V call is TRBV5-1, the J call TRBJ2-5; D gene unclear. The CDR3 is 15 residues long. Trimming took 0 bases from V and 0 from J, leaving 9 bases between them. Germline loops: CDR1 SGHRS, CDR2 YFSETQ. The chain's CDR3 is CASSLVGVDQETQYF. The CDR3 DNA reads TGCGCCAGCAGCTTGGTAGGTGTGGACCAAGAGACCCAGTACTTC.

The V gene is TRBV7-6, the J gene TRBJ2-1, with a weak D call TRBD1 (5 bases). The CDR3 has 15 residues. V was pared by 4 bases and J by 6 bases, with 16 bases between. Germline values: CDR1 SGHVS, CDR2 FNYEAQ. The CDR3 coding sequence is TGTGCCAGCAGCTCCGGACAACCCGTACCCAATGAGCAGTTCTTC. It codes for CASSSGQPVPNEQFF. The full variable domain, in which reference TRBV7-6 and TRBJ2-1 provide the parts outside the CDR3, is GAGVSQSPRYKVTKRGQDVALRCDPISGHVSLYWYRQALGQGPEFLTYFNYEAQQDKSGLPNDRFSAERPEGSISTLTIQRTEQRDSAMYRCASSSGQPVPNEQFFGPGTRLTVL.

This chain joins TRBV30 and TRBJ1-5; no clear D. Germline lookup yields CDR1 GTSNPN and CDR2 SVGIG (reference sequence). Trimming cost V 4 bases and J 0 bases, with 10 bases left between them. The CDR3 runs to 14 residues. The CDR3 region is CAWTSGYSNQPQHF. The CDR3 DNA sequence: TGTGCCTGGACGTCCGGGTATAGCAATCAGCCCCAGCATTTT.

This clone came up once. The chain has TRBV29-1 and TRBJ2-3; possible D gene TRBD1, 6 bases. V lost 6 bases to trimming and J lost 0 bases, with 22 bases between them. The germline gives CDR1 SQVTM, CDR2 ANQGSEA. The CDR3 length is 17 residues. CDR3 sequence reads: CSVAGLLGQTSTDTQYF. The DNA for the CDR3 is TGCAGCGTGGCCGGCCTCCTTGGACAGACTAGCACAGATACGCAGTATTTT.

On this clone itself: The same CDR3 arises from other DNA sequences in this sample as well. The J gene is TRBJ2-5, the V gene TRBV6-1, with D maybe TRBD1 (5 bases). Germline CDR1 and CDR2: MNHNS and SASEGT. The CDR3 runs 13 residues. Trimming stripped 4 bases from V and 1 base from J, with 7 bases between. This CDR3 is CASSGQSQETQYF. In nucleotides, the CDR3 is TGTGCCAGCAGTGGACAGTCCCAAGAGACCCAGTACTTC.

V is TRBV18 and J is TRBJ2-3; a possible D gene is TRBD2 (5 bases). Per germline, CDR1 KGHSH and CDR2 LQKENI. V lost 6 bases to trimming and J lost 1 base, with 14 bases between them. This CDR3 is 15 amino acids long. The CDR3 is CASSLGLQGTDTQYF. The CDR3 nucleotides are TGTGCCAGCTCGCTCGGACTGCAGGGCACAGATACGCAGTATTTT.

This sequence joins TRBV2 and TRBJ2-2; maybe TRBD1 (6 bases). V was cut by 6 bases and J by 1 base, with 12 bases left in between. Germline-derived CDR1 and CDR2 are SNHLY and FYNNEI. The CDR3 totals 15 residues. The CDR3 region has the DNA TGTGCCAGCAGCGCCGGGACAAGGAACACCGGGGAGCTGTTTTTT. It translates to CASSAGTRNTGELFF. Using reference TRBV2 and TRBJ2-2 for the parts outside the CDR3, the full variable domain is EPEVTQTPSHQVTQMGQEVILRCVPISNHLYFYWYRQILGQKVEFLVSFYNNEISEKSEIFDDQFSVERPDGSNFTLKIRSTKLEDSAMYFCASSAGTRNTGELFFGEGSRLTVL.

This clone has only one observation. The V call is TRBV9, the J call TRBJ2-2; D unresolved. Germline lookup yields CDR1 SGDLS and CDR2 YYNGEE. The CDR3 has 15 residues. Between the trimmed V and J ends, which lost 4 bases and 0 bases, there was a span of 10 bases. CDR3 region: CASSRVSANTGELFF. The CDR3 DNA is TGTGCCAGCAGCAGAGTATCCGCGAACACCGGGGAGCTGTTTTTT. Combining the CDR3 with reference TRBV9 and TRBJ2-2 gives the whole variable domain DSGVTQTPKHLITATGQRVTLRCSPRSGDLSVYWYQQSLDQGLQFLIQYYNGEERAKGNILERFSAQQFPDLHSELNLSSLELGDSALYFCASSRVSANTGELFFGEGSRLTVL.

The chain recombines TRBV11-2 with TRBJ2-7; 7 positions agree with TRBD1. J was trimmed by 11 bases and V by 5 bases; bases with no gene match: 9. This CDR3 has 12 amino acids. Germline V gene data show CDR1 as SGHAT and CDR2 as FQNNGV. CDR3 sequence: CASSVPGGEEYF. The CDR3 DNA reads as TGTGCCAGCAGCGTACCAGGGGGAGAGGAGTACTTC.